The clone carrying this T cell receptor (beta chain) rates as medium-sized. This CDR3 is 16 amino acids long. TCRdb reanalysed the 5' RACE reads using MiXCR and keeps one entry per CDR3 protein. Among 45,000 to 55,000 distinct CDR3 sequences listed, around 26% were seen once. The TCR comes from a female donor with breast cancer. Sequencing was performed on tumor-infiltrating naive CD4+ T cells sorted from the breast tumor. Documented subset: naive CD4+ T cells, CD4+CD45RA+CD25-. This chain joins TRBV12-2 and TRBJ2-5; the table calls TRBD2, which could not be checked here. TRBV12-2 has pseudogene status. The CDR3 loop reads CASPSFEGAVQETQYF. In DNA form, the CDR3 reads TGTGCAAGTCCCTCGTTTGAGGGAGCCGTCCAAGAGACCCAGTACTTC.